This record concerns one T cell receptor (beta chain) sequence. Its antigen is currently unknown. Method: immunoSEQ multiplex PCR; TCRdb's copy keeps in-frame clones and lacks some. The profile shows over 150,000 clones, approximately 90% of them singletons. The CDR3 length is 17 residues. The germline CDR1 and CDR2 sequences are SGHDN and FVKESK. Trimming pared 1 base from V and 2 bases from J, leaving 16 bases between. The data belong to a study of T cell responses to AZD1222 COVID-19 vaccine. Whole-study context: Pooled samples include second doses given at about 4 or 12 weeks. Overall study findings and caveats: The study found Spike-specific TCR breadth and depth rose after two AZD1222 doses. Distributed over spike, vaccine-associated CD4 TCRs predominated at 160-218 and 743-854.

The material was peripheral blood, obtained on day 0 of AZD1222 vaccination. This chain joins TRBV14 and TRBJ2-3; perhaps TRBD2 as D (5 bases). The receptor was derived from an adult in good health. CDR3 DNA: TGTGCCAGCAGCCAAGGGCCCAGCGGCTTTTTCACAGATACGCAGTATTTT. It yields the protein CASSQGPSGFFTDTQYF.